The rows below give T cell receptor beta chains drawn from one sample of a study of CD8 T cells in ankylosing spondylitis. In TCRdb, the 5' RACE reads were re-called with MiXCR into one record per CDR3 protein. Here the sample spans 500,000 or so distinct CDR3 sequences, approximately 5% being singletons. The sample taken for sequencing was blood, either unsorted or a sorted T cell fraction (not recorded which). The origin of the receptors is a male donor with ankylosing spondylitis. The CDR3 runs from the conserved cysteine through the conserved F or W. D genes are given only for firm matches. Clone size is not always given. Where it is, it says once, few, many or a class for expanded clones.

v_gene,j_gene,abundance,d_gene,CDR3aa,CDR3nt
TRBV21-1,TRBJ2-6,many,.,CANITGSGANVLTF,TGTGCCAATATAACAGGGTCTGGGGCCAACGTCCTGACTTTC
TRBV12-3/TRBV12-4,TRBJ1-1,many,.,CASSFLMNTEAFF,TGTGCCAGCAGTTTCTTGATGAACACTGAAGCTTTCTTT
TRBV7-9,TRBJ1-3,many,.,CASRARTSGNTIYF,TGTGCCAGCAGGGCAAGGACCTCTGGAAACACCATATATTTT
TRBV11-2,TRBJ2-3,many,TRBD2,CASSLGTSGTGGDTQYF,TGTGCCAGCAGCTTAGGGACTAGCGGGACGGGAGGAGATACGCAGTATTTT
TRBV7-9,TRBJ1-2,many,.,CASSLGGPSTGYTF,TGTGCCAGCAGCTTAGGTGGCCCTTCCACCGGCTACACCTTC
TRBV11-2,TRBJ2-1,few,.,CASSLDLLVGEQFF,TGTGCCAGCAGCTTAGACCTCTTAGTGGGCGAGCAGTTCTTC
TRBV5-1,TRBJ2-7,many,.,CASSLGGHPYEQYF,TGCGCCAGCAGCTTGGGGGGGCACCCCTACGAGCAGTACTTC
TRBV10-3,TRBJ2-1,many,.,CAISESMTTEFF,TGTGCCATCAGTGAGTCCATGACCACGGAGTTCTTC
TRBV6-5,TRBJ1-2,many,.,CASSSPWGYTF,TGTGCCAGCAGTTCCCCATGGGGCTACACCTTC
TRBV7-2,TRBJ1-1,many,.,CASSFPLHDWGNTEAFF,TGTGCCAGCAGTTTTCCCCTACATGACTGGGGGAACACTGAAGCTTTCTTT
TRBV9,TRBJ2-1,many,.,CASSVDVGHRSYNEQFF,TGTGCCAGCAGCGTAGATGTGGGGCACCGGTCCTACAATGAGCAGTTCTTC
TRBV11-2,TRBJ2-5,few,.,CASSPRDASQYF,TGTGCCAGCAGCCCCCGTGATGCCTCCCAGTACTTC
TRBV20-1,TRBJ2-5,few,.,CSAMRQDTQETQYF,TGCAGTGCTATGCGGCAGGACACCCAAGAGACCCAGTACTTC
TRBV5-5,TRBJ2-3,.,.,CASSWADTDTQYF,TGTGCCAGCAGCTGGGCAGACACAGATACGCAGTATTTT
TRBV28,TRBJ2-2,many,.,CASSRVGLWVRELFF,TGTGCCAGCAGTAGGGTTGGGCTTTGGGTACGGGAGCTGTTTTTT
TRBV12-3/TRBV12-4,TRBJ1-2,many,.,CASSLRGTSYGYTF,TGTGCCAGCAGTTTGAGGGGAACTAGCTATGGCTACACCTTC
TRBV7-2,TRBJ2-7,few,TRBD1,CASSLGQAINEQYF,TGTGCCAGCAGCTTGGGACAGGCGATCAACGAGCAGTACTTC
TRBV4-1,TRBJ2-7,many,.,CASSQDLQVPYEQYF,TGCGCCAGCAGCCAAGATCTGCAGGTTCCTTACGAGCAGTACTTC
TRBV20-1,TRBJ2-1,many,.,CSAPQGKVSYNEQFF,TGCAGTGCCCCGCAGGGTAAGGTCTCCTACAATGAGCAGTTCTTC
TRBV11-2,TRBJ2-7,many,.,CASSFHSGASYEQYF,TGTGCCAGCAGCTTTCATTCCGGGGCCTCCTACGAGCAGTACTTC
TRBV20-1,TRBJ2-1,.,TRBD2,CGAGRSSYNEQFF,TGCGGAGCGGGAAGGAGCTCCTACAATGAGCAGTTCTTC
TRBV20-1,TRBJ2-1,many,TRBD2,CSALGLAGASYNEQFF,TGCAGTGCACTTGGACTAGCGGGGGCCTCCTACAATGAGCAGTTCTTC
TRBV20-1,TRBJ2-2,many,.,CSAGSTGELFF,TGCAGTGCTGGCAGCACCGGGGAGCTGTTTTTT
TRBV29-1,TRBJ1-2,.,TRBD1,CSVGDSFSYGYTF,TGCAGCGTTGGGGACAGTTTTTCCTATGGCTACACCTTC
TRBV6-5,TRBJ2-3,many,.,CASSYRRSTDTQYF,TGTGCCAGCAGTTACCGCAGAAGCACAGATACGCAGTATTTT
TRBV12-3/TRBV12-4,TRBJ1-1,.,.,CASSFGRWSGFEAFF,TGTGCCAGCAGTTTTGGCAGGTGGAGTGGCTTTGAAGCTTTCTTT
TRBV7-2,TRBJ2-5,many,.,CASSLTSRETQYF,TGTGCCAGCAGCCTTACTTCTCGGGAGACCCAGTACTTC
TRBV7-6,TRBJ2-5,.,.,CASSLAEGGWETQYF,TGTGCCAGCAGCTTAGCGGAGGGCGGATGGGAGACCCAGTACTTC
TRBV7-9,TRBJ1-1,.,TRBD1,CASSLGTGYGAFF,TGTGCCAGCAGCTTAGGGACAGGGTACGGAGCTTTCTTT
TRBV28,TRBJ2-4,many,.,CASSSDGTNNIQYF,TGTGCCAGCAGTTCCGACGGGACCAACAACATTCAGTACTTC
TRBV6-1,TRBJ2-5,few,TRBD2,CASKYSRGGETQYF,TGTGCCAGCAAATATTCCCGGGGGGGAGAGACCCAGTACTTC
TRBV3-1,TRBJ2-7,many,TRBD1,CASSQLDRDGEQYF,TGTGCCAGCAGCCAATTAGACAGGGATGGCGAGCAGTACTTC
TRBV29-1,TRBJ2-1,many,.,CSVGAYEQFF,TGCAGCGTTGGGGCGTATGAGCAGTTCTTC
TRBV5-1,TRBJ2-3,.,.,CASSVRFTDTQYF,TGCGCCAGCAGCGTTAGGTTCACAGATACGCAGTATTTT
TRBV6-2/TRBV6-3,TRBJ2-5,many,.,CASTWTVKRETQYF,TGTGCCAGCACATGGACGGTCAAGCGAGAGACCCAGTACTTC
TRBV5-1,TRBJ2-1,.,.,CASSLVPQVDEQFF,TGCGCCAGCAGCTTGGTTCCGCAGGTAGATGAGCAGTTCTTC
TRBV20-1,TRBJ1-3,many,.,CSARPEGGAGNTIYF,TGCAGTGCTAGACCCGAAGGTGGTGCTGGAAACACCATATATTTT
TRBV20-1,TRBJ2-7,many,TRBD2,CSARASGSSEQYF,TGCAGTGCTAGGGCTAGCGGATCCTCTGAGCAGTACTTC
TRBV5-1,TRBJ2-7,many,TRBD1,CASSPDLGQGASPYEQYF,TGCGCCAGCAGCCCAGACTTGGGACAGGGGGCTAGTCCCTACGAGCAGTACTTC
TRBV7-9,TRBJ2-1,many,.,CASSLSIQDEQFF,TGTGCCAGCAGCTTAAGCATTCAGGATGAGCAGTTCTTC
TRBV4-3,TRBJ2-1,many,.,CASSQGLTGEQFF,TGCGCCAGCAGCCAAGGGCTGACCGGGGAGCAGTTCTTC
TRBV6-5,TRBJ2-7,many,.,CASSYNYEQYF,TGTGCCAGCAGTTACAACTACGAGCAGTACTTC
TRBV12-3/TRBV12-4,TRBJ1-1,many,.,CASSLAWRGTEAFF,TGTGCCAGCAGTTTAGCTTGGAGGGGGACTGAAGCTTTCTTT
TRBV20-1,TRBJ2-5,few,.,CSAFDPLRRETQYF,TGCAGTGCTTTTGACCCCCTGAGACGGGAGACCCAGTACTTC
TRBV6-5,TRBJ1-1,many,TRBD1,CASSYSGQGETEAFF,TGTGCCAGCAGTTACTCAGGCCAGGGGGAGACTGAAGCTTTCTTT
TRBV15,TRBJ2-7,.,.,CATSQQGAYEQYF,TGTGCCACCAGCCAACAGGGAGCCTACGAGCAGTACTTC
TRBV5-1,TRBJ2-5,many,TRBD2,CASSFLADQETQYF,TGCGCCAGCAGCTTCCTAGCGGACCAAGAGACCCAGTACTTC
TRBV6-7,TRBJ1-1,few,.,CASSYENEGLNTEAFF,TGTGCCAGCAGTTACGAAAATGAGGGGCTGAACACTGAAGCTTTCTTT
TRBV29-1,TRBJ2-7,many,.,CSAVLTPGVHEQYF,TGCAGCGCCGTGTTGACACCCGGGGTCCACGAGCAGTACTTC
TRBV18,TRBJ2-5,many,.,CASSRNRETQYF,TGTGCCAGCTCACGCAACAGGGAGACCCAGTACTTC
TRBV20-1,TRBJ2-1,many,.,CSANRDSGYNEQFF,TGCAGTGCAAACCGGGACTCGGGCTACAATGAGCAGTTCTTC
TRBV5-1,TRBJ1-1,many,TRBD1,CASSPGQGSTEAFF,TGCGCCAGCAGCCCCGGACAGGGTAGCACTGAAGCTTTCTTT